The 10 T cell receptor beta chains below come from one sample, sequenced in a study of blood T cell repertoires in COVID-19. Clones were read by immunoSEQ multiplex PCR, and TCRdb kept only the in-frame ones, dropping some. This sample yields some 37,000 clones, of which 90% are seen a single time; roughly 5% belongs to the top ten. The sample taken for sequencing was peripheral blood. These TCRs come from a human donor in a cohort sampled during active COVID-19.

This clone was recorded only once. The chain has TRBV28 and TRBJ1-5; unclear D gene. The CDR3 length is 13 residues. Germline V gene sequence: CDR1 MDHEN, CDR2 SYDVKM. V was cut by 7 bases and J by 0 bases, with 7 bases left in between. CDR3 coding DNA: TGTGCCAGCAAAGAGGGTAGCAATCAGCCCCAGCATTTT. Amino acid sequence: CASKEGSNQPQHF. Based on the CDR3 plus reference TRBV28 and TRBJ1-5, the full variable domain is DVKVTQSSRYLVKRTGEKVFLECVQDMDHENMFWYRQDPGLGLRLIYFSYDVKMKEKGDIPEGYSVSREKKERFSLILESASTNQTSMYLCASKEGSNQPQHFGDGTRLSIL.

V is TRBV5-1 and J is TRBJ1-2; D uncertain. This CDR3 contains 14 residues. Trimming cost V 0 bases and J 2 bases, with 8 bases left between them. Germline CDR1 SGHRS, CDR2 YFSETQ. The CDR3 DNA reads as TGCGCCAGCAGCTTGGGGAACAGCAACTATGGCTACACCTTC. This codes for CASSLGNSNYGYTF.

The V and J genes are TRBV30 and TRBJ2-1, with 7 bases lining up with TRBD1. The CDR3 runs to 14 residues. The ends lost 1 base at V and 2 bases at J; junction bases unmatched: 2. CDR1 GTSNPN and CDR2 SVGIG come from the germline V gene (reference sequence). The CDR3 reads CAWSAGTAYNEQFF. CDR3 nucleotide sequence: TGTGCCTGGAGTGCCGGGACAGCCTACAATGAGCAGTTCTTC.

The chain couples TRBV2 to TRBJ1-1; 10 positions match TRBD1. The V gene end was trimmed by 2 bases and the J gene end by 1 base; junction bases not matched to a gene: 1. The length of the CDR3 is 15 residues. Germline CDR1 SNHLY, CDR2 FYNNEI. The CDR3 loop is CASSERDRGNTEAFF. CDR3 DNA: TGTGCCAGCAGTGAACGGGACAGGGGGAACACTGAAGCTTTCTTT.

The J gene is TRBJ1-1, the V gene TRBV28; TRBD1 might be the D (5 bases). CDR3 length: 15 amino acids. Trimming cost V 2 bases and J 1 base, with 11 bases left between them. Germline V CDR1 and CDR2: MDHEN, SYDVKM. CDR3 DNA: TGTGCCAGCAGTTTAACCCCAGGGTCGAACACTGAAGCTTTCTTT. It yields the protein CASSLTPGSNTEAFF.

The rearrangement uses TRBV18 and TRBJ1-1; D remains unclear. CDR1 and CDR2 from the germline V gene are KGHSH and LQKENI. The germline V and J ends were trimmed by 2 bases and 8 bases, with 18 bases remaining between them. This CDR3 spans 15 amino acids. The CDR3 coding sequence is TGTGCCAGCTCACCATTGGCCTTCCACACGTTGGAAGCTTTCTTT. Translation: CASSPLAFHTLEAFF.

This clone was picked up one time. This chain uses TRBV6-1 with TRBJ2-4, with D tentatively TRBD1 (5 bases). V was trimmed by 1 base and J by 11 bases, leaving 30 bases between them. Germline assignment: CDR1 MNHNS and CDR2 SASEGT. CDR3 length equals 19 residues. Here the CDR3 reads CASSEGSWGSPETLWLQYF. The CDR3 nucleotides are TGTGCCAGCAGTGAAGGCTCTTGGGGCAGTCCCGAGACTCTCTGGCTTCAGTACTTC.

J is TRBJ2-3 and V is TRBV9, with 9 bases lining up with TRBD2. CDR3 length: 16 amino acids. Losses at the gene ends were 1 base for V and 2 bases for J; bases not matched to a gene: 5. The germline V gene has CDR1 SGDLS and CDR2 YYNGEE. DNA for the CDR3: TGTGCCAGCAGCGTACTTGCTAGCGGGATCACAGATACGCAGTATTTT. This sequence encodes CASSVLASGITDTQYF.

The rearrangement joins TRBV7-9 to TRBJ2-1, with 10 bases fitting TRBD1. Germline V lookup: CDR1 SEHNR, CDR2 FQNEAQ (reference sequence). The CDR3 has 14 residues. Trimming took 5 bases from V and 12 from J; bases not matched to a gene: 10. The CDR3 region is CASSPWTGGNRQFF. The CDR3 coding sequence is TGTGCCAGCAGCCCATGGACAGGGGGAAATCGGCAGTTCTTC.

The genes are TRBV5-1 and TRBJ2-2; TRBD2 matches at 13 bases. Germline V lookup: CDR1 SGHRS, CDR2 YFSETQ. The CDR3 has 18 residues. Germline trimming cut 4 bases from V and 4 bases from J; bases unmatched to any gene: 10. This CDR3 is CASSGSGLAGMGTGELFF. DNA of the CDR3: TGCGCCAGCAGCGGGTCGGGACTAGCGGGAATGGGCACCGGGGAGCTGTTTTTT.